The source of this T cell receptor beta chain is a study of CD8 T cells in ankylosing spondylitis (dated by TCRdb to the late 2010s). As for the study more broadly: The study profiled T cell receptor beta repertoires in healthy donors and ankylosing spondylitis patients to find disease-linked TCR variants. The full study cohort was made up of roughly 25 ankylosing spondylitis patients and 108 healthy donors. Peripheral blood was sampled, and synovial fluid was additionally collected from ankylosing spondylitis patients. Study-wide findings and limitations: Significant enrichment of the disease-linked clones was reported in matched synovial fluid samples from ankylosing spondylitis patients. The disease-linked clones showed a CD8+ phenotype and occurred at relatively low frequencies in peripheral blood. Blood from ankylosing spondylitis patients appeared to be characterized by a TCR beta motif made up of under ten highly homologous amino acid variants. Some of the motif variants had been reported before in the synovial fluid and blood of reactive arthritis patients, a finding that suggests common disease-initiation mechanisms.

This clonotype was detected ten times or more. The target of this receptor is not known. No base-level quality is on record; no much larger clone is a single base apart. TCRdb lists the instrument as Illumina HiSeq 2500. TCR beta libraries were prepared by quantitative 5'-RACE with molecular barcodes. As for how the authors treated the data: Disease-linked TCR variants were identified with a new computational method built on a probabilistic model of VDJ rearrangement. TCRdb reprocessed the public reads (quality trimming at Q25 with fastp, clone calling with MiXCR) and kept in-frame beta chains. For every CDR3 protein sequence, its rows merge into one entry that carries the most common genes and DNA. What appears here as the V and J calls and clone size reflects TCRdb's work, not the paper's. This sample holds about 240,000 distinct CDR3 sequences; 9.5% to 12% were observed only once. The biggest ten clones account for under 8% of the sample.

The germline V gene (reference sequence) supplies CDR1 DFQATT and CDR2 SNEGSKA. The CDR3 contains 15 residues, cysteine and phenylalanine counted. Kept here is only the CDR3 DNA, which spans 45 bases and is read in frame from base 1. V is trimmed back by 7 bases and J by 4 bases, and the junction contains 11 bases that no gene match accounts for. The sequence links TRBV20-1 to TRBJ2-2, and TRBD2 matches 8 of the central bases. The sequenced material came from blood, either unsorted or a sorted T cell fraction (not recorded which). This sequence was found in a male donor with ankylosing spondylitis or in good health (not recorded which). The nucleotide sequence is TGCAGTGTGAGGAGCGGGAGTTTCGTCACCGGGGAGCTGTTTTTT. Its translation is CSVRSGSFVTGELFF.